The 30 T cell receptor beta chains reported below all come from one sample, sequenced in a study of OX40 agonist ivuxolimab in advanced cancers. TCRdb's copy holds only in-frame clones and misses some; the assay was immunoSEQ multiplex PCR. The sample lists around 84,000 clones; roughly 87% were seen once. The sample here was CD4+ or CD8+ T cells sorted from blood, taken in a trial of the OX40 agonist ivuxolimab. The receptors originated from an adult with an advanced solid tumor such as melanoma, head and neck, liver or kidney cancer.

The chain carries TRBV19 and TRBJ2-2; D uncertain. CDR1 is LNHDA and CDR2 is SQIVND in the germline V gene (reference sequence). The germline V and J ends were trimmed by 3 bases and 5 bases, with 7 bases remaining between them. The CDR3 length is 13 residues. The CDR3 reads CASSIGVTGELFF. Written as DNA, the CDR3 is TGTGCCAGTAGTATTGGGGTGACCGGGGAGCTGTTTTTT.

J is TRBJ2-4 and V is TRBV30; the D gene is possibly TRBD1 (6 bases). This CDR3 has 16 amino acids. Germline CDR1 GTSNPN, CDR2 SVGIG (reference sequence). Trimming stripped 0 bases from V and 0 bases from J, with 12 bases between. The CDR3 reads CAWSVPGTLAKNIQYF. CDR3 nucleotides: TGTGCCTGGAGTGTACCGGGGACACTAGCCAAAAACATTCAGTACTTC.

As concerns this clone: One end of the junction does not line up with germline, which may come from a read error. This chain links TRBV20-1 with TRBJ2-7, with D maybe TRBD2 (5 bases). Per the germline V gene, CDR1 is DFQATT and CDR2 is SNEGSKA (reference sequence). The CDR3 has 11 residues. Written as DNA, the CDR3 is TGCAGTACTAGGAGCTCCTACGAGCAGTACTTC. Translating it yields CSTRSSYEQYF.

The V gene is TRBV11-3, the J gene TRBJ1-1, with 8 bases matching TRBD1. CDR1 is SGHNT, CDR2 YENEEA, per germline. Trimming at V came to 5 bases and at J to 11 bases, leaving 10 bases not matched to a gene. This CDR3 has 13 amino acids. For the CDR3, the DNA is TGTGCCAGCAGCATTACCGGGACAGGACGGGCTTTCTTT. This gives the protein CASSITGTGRAFF.

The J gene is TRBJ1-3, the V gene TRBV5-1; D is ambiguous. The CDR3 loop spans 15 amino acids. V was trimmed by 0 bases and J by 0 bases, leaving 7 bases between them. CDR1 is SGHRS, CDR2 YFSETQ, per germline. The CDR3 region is CASSLVPDSGNTIYF. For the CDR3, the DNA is TGCGCCAGCAGCTTGGTGCCGGACTCTGGAAACACCATATATTTT.

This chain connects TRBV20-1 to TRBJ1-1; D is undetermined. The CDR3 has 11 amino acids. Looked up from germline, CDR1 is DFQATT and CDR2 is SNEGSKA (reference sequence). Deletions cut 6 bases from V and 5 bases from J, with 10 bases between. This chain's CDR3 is CSAGKLTEAFF. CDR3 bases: TGCAGTGCGGGGAAGTTGACTGAAGCTTTCTTT.

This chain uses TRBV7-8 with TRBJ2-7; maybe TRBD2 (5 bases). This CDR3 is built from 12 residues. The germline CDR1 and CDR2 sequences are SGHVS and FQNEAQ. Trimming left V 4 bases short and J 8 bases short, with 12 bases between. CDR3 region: CASSSSPGKQYF. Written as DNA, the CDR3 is TGTGCCAGCAGCTCTAGCCCCGGAAAGCAGTACTTC.

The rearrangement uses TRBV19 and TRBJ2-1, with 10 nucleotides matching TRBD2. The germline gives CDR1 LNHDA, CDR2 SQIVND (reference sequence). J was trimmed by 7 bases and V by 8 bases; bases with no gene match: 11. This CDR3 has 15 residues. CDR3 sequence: CASGQGSGRGNEQFF. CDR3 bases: TGTGCCAGTGGACAGGGAAGCGGGAGGGGGAATGAGCAGTTCTTC.

In nucleotides, the CDR3 is TGTGCCAGTACTACAACCTTTGGTACCCAGCAGTTCTTC. Its translation is CASTTTFGTQQFF. The gene calls are TRBV19 and TRBJ2-1; D remains ambiguous. The germline V gene encodes CDR1 LNHDA and CDR2 SQIVND (reference sequence). V was trimmed by 7 bases and J by 11 bases, leaving 18 bases between them. The CDR3 runs 13 residues.

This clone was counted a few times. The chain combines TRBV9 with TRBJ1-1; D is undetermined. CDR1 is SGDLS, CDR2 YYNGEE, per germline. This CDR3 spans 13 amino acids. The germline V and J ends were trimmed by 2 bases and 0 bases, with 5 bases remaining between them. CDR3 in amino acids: CASSVRMNTEAFF. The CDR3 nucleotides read TGTGCCAGCAGCGTCAGGATGAACACTGAAGCTTTCTTT.

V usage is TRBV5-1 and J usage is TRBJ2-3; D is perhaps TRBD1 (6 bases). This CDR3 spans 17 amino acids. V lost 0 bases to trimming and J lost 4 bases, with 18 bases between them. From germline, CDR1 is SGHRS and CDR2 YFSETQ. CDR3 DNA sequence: TGCGCCAGCAGCTTGGCCCACAGAGGGACAAGCCCAGATACGCAGTATTTT. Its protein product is CASSLAHRGTSPDTQYF. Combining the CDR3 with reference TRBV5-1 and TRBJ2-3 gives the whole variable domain KAGVTQTPRYLIKTRGQQVTLSCSPISGHRSVSWYQQTPGQGLQFLFEYFSETQRNKGNFPGRFSGRQFSNSRSEMNVSTLELGDSALYLCASSLAHRGTSPDTQYFGPGTRLTVL.

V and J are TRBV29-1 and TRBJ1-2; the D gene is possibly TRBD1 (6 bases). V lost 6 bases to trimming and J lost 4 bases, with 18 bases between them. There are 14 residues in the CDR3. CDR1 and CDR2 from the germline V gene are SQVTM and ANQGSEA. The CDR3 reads CSVGVRGGGYGYTF. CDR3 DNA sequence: TGCAGCGTCGGGGTGCGCGGGGGCGGCTATGGCTACACCTTC.

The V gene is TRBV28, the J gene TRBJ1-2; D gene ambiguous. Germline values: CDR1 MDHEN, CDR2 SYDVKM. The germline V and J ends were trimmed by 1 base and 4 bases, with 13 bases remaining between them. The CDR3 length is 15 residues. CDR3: CASSLLGRSLYGYTF. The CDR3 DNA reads TGTGCCAGCAGTTTATTAGGCAGGAGCCTCTATGGCTACACCTTC.

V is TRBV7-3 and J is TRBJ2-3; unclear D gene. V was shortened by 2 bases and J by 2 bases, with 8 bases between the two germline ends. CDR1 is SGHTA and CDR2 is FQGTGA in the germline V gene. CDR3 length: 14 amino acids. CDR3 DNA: TGTGCCAGCAGCTTAGGAGTCCTCACAGATACGCAGTATTTT. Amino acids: CASSLGVLTDTQYF.

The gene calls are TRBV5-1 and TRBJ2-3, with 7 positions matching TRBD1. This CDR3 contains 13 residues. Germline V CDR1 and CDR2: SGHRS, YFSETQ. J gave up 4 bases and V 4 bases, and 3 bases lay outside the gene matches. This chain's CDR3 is CASSTDRPDTQYF. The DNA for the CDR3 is TGCGCCAGCAGCACGGACAGGCCAGATACGCAGTATTTT.

CDR3 coding DNA: TGTGCCAGCAGTAACAGAGCAACTAATGAAAAACTGTTTTTT. Amino acid sequence: CASSNRATNEKLFF. The chain is built from TRBV6-1 and TRBJ1-4; D ambiguous. From germline, CDR1 is MNHNS and CDR2 SASEGT. The CDR3 spans 14 residues. The germline V and J ends were trimmed by 5 bases and 0 bases, with 7 bases remaining between them.

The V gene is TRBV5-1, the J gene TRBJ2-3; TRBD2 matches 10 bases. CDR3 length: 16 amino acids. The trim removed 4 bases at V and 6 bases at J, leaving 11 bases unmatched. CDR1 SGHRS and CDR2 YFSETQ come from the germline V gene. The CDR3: CASSRAGGPVGDTQYF. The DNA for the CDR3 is TGCGCCAGCAGCAGAGCGGGAGGGCCGGTAGGTGATACGCAGTATTTT.

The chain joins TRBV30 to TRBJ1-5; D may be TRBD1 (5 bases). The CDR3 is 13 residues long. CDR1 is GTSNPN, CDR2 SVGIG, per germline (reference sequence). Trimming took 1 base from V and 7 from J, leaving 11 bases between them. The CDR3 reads CAWSGGGIQPQHF. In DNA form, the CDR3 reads TGTGCCTGGAGTGGGGGGGGTATCCAGCCCCAGCATTTT.

CDR3 coding DNA: TGTGCCAGTAGGATGGACAGGGCTAGCACAGATACGCAGTATTTT. Translation: CASRMDRASTDTQYF. V is TRBV19 and J is TRBJ2-3; 8 bases are shared with TRBD1. Germline CDR1 reads LNHDA; CDR2 reads SQIVND (reference sequence). V gave up 6 bases and J gave up 0 bases; unmatched junction bases: 5. There are 15 residues in the CDR3. Together with reference TRBV19 and TRBJ2-3, the CDR3 gives the full variable domain: DGGITQSPKYLFRKEGQNVTLSCEQNLNHDAMYWYRQDPGQGLRLIYYSQIVNDFQKGDIAEGYSVSREKKESFPLTVTSAQKNPTAFYLCASRMDRASTDTQYFGPGTRLTVL.

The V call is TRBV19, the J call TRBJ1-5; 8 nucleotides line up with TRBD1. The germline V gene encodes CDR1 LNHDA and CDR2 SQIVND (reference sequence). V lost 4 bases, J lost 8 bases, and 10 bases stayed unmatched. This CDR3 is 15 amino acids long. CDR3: CASSRNYRGSEPQHF. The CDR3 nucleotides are TGTGCCAGTAGTAGAAACTACAGGGGGTCGGAGCCCCAGCATTTT.

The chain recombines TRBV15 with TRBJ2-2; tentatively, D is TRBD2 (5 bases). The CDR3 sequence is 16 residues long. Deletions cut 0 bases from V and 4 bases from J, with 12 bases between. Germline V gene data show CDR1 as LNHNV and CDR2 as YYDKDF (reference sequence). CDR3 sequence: CATSRDAAGVTGELFF. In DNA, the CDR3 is TGTGCCACCAGCAGAGATGCCGCCGGGGTCACCGGGGAGCTGTTTTTT.

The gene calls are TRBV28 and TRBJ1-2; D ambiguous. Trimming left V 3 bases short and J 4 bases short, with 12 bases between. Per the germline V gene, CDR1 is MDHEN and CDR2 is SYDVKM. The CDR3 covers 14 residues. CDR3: CASSFLIARYGYTF. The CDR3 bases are TGTGCCAGCAGTTTTTTGATAGCGCGCTATGGCTACACCTTC.

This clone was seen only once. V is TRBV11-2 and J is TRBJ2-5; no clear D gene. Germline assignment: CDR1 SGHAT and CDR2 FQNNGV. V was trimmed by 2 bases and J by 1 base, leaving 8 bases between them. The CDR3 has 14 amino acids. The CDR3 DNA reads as TGTGCCAGCAGCTTAACTGGCAGCCAAGAGACCCAGTACTTC. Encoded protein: CASSLTGSQETQYF.

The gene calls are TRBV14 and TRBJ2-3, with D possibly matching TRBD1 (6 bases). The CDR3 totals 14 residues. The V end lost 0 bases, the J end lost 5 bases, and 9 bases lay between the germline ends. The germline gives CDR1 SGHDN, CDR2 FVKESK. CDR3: CASSQDIGGDTQYF. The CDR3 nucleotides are TGTGCCAGCAGCCAAGATATAGGGGGAGATACGCAGTATTTT.

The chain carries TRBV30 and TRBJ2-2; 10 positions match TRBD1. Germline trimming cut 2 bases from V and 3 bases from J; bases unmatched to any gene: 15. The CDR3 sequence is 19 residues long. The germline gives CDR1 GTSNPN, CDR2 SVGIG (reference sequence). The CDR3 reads CAWSRLGLRQGAHTGELFF. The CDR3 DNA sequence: TGTGCCTGGAGTAGACTGGGTCTGCGACAGGGGGCGCACACCGGGGAGCTGTTTTTT. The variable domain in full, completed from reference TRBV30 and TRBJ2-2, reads SQTIHQWPATLVQPVGSPLSLECTVEGTSNPNLYWYRQAAGRGLQLLFYSVGIGQISSEVPQNLSASRPQDRQFILSSKKLLLSDSGFYLCAWSRLGLRQGAHTGELFFGEGSRLTVL.

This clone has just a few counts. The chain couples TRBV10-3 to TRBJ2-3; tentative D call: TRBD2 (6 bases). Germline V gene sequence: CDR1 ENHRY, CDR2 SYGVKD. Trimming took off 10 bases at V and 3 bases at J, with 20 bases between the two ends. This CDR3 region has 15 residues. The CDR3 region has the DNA TGTGCCACTGGAAGTCGAGGAGGGGAAACAGATACGCAGTATTTT. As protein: CATGSRGGETDTQYF.

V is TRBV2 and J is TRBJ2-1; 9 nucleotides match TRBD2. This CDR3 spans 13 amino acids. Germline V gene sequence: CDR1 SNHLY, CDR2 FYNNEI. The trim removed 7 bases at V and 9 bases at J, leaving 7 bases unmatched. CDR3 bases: TGTGCCAGCACTTTGCGGGGGGGCACTGAGCAGTTCTTC. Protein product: CASTLRGGTEQFF.

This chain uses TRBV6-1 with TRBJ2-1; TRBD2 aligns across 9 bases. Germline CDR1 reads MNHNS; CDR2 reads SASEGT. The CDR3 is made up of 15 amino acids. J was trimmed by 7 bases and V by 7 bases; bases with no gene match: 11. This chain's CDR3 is CASMTLAGVSNEQFF. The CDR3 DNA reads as TGTGCCAGCATGACATTAGCGGGAGTTAGTAATGAGCAGTTCTTC.

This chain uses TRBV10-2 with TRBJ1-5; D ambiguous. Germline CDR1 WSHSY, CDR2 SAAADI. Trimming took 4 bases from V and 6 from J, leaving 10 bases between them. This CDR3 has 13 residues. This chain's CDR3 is CASSVVGSQPQHF. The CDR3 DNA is TGCGCCAGCAGTGTTGTAGGATCTCAGCCCCAGCATTTT.

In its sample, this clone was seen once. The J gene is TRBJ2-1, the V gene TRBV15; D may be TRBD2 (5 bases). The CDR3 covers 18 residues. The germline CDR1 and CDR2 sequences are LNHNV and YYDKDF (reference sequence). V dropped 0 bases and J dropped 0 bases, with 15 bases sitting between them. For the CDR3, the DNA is TGTGCCACCAGCAGAGATCGGGTAGTCGGGGACTCCTACAATGAGCAGTTCTTC. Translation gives CATSRDRVVGDSYNEQFF.